The entry below gives a single TCR beta chain sequence along with its context. Its antigen is unidentified. CDR1 LNHDA and CDR2 SQIVND come from the germline V gene (reference sequence). Trimming pared 5 bases from V and 7 bases from J, leaving 12 bases between. The length of the CDR3 is 14 residues. The record originates from a study of T cells after yellow fever vaccination. As for the study in general: With SMART-Seq v4 Ultra Low Input, the fractions containing low cell numbers were prepared. Overall study findings and caveats: It was a weaker secondary response, yet one that peaked faster, at day 5 versus 15.

Template-switching 5'RACE yielded the TCR cDNA; a universal primer site and UMIs were added in the process. Using its own MiXCR run on the 5' RACE reads, TCRdb lists one record per CDR3 protein. The sample yields a few hundred thousand distinct CDR3 sequences, roughly 11% seen once. The sequence came from a man aged 18 to 30 who received the YFV17D yellow fever vaccine. Material: PBMCs, obtained on the day of the first yellow fever vaccination. The chain combines TRBV19 with TRBJ1-6; perhaps TRBD1 as D (6 bases). CDR3: CASSADRRNSPLHF. CDR3 sequence (DNA): TGTGCCAGTAGTGCGGACAGACGGAATTCACCCCTCCACTTT.